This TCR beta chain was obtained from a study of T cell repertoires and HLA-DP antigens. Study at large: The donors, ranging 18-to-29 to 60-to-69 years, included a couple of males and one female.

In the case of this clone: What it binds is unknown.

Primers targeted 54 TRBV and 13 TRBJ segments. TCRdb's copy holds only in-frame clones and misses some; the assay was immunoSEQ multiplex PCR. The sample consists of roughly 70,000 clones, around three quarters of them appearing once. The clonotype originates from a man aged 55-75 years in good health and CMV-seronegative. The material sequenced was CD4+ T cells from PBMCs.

CDR3 sequence (DNA): TGTGCTAGTGGTTTGGTACACTACAATGAGCAGTTCTTC. Translated, it gives CASGLVHYNEQFF. The chain uses TRBV12-5 and TRBJ2-1; the D is unclear. Germline-derived CDR1 and CDR2 are LGHNT and FRNRAP. The CDR3 spans 13 residues. V was clipped by 0 bases and J by 3 bases, with 3 bases between them.